These T cell receptor beta chains were read from a single sample in a study of CD8 T cells in Susac syndrome. TCRdb independently ran MiXCR on the immunoSEQ multiplex PCR reads; one entry per CDR3 protein. Among fewer than 200,000 distinct CDR3 sequences listed, around 94% were seen once. Sequenced: CD4+ T cells from PBMCs. These TCRs come from a human donor with Susac syndrome. Each CDR3 is given with its conserved first and last residue. Fields, in order: CDR3 DNA, CDR3 protein, V gene, D gene, J gene. D genes are given only for firm matches.

DNA: TGTGCCAGCAGCTTGGGGGGCGGGAGCTCCTACAATGAGCAGTTCTTC
CDR3: CASSLGGGSSYNEQFF
V: TRBV5-4
D: TRBD2
J: TRBJ2-1

DNA: TGTGCCAACCGACAGGGTCTGAACACTGAAGCTTTCTTT
CDR3: CANRQGLNTEAFF
V: TRBV30
D: TRBD1
J: TRBJ1-1

DNA: TGTGCCTGGAACACCGACAGACTCCCCGGCTACACCTTC
CDR3: CAWNTDRLPGYTF
V: TRBV30
D: -
J: TRBJ1-2

DNA: TGTGCCAGCAGTCGGACAGGGGCGGTCAATCAGCCCCAGCATTTT
CDR3: CASSRTGAVNQPQHF
V: TRBV27
D: TRBD1
J: TRBJ1-5

DNA: TGTGCCTGGAGTGTACAGGGGCGGGGTGGCTACACCTTC
CDR3: CAWSVQGRGGYTF
V: TRBV30
D: TRBD1
J: TRBJ1-2

DNA: TGCAGCGTTTCTCGGGGAGGGGGAAATGAAAAACTGTTTTTT
CDR3: CSVSRGGGNEKLFF
V: TRBV29-1
D: -
J: TRBJ1-4

DNA: TGCAGCGATTGGGCGGCAGGGCAAAACTATGGCTACACCTTC
CDR3: CSDWAAGQNYGYTF
V: TRBV29-1
D: -
J: TRBJ1-2

DNA: TGTGCCAGCAGCCAATTAGACTCGAATGAAAAACTGTTTTTT
CDR3: CASSQLDSNEKLFF
V: TRBV14
D: -
J: TRBJ1-4

DNA: TGTGCCAGCAGTACGATACAGGGGGCCACCGGGGAGCTGTTTTTT
CDR3: CASSTIQGATGELFF
V: TRBV2
D: TRBD1
J: TRBJ2-2

DNA: TGCTACCGCAAGGCGATGGCTGGGGAAAAACTGTTTTTT
CDR3: CYRKAMAGEKLFF
V: TRBV12-2
D: -
J: TRBJ1-4

DNA: TGTGCCAGCAGAGGGATCCTGGGGGAATATGGCTACACCTTC
CDR3: CASRGILGEYGYTF
V: TRBV6-1
D: -
J: TRBJ1-2

DNA: TGTGCCAGTAGTATTCTGGGGCGCGGCTACACCTTC
CDR3: CASSILGRGYTF
V: TRBV19
D: -
J: TRBJ1-2

DNA: TGTGCCAGCAGTGAAATAAGAGGGGGCGGTGAGACCCAGTACTTC
CDR3: CASSEIRGGGETQYF
V: TRBV6-1
D: TRBD1
J: TRBJ2-5

DNA: TGTGCCAGCAGCTTACTCGGGCAGGCGAGCTCCTACAATGAGCAGTTCTTC
CDR3: CASSLLGQASSYNEQFF
V: TRBV7-2
D: -
J: TRBJ2-1

DNA: TGTGCCACCAGTGGTAGCGGGGGCTACAATGAGCAGTTCTTC
CDR3: CATSGSGGYNEQFF
V: TRBV24-1
D: TRBD2
J: TRBJ2-1

DNA: TGTGCCAGCAGAGCGGGACTAGCACGGAGCTCCTACAATGAGCAGTTCTTC
CDR3: CASRAGLARSSYNEQFF
V: TRBV3-1
D: TRBD2
J: TRBJ2-1

DNA: TGTGCCTGGAGTCCCGACAGTCATAGCAATCAGCCCCAGCATTTT
CDR3: CAWSPDSHSNQPQHF
V: TRBV30
D: -
J: TRBJ1-5

DNA: TGTGCCAGCACCTCTGGCCGGGGGGGCTACAATGAGCAGTTCTTC
CDR3: CASTSGRGGYNEQFF
V: TRBV11-2
D: TRBD2
J: TRBJ2-1

DNA: TGTGCCAGCACCAACCTAGAGCTGGGCTCCCGGGAGCTGTTTTTT
CDR3: CASTNLELGSRELFF
V: TRBV25-1
D: -
J: TRBJ2-2

DNA: TGTGCCTGGAGTGTAAAGGCACACTATGGCTACACCTTC
CDR3: CAWSVKAHYGYTF
V: TRBV30
D: -
J: TRBJ1-2

DNA: TGCGCCAGCAGCCAAAGACAGGGTACTGGAAACACCATATATTTT
CDR3: CASSQRQGTGNTIYF
V: TRBV4-1
D: TRBD1
J: TRBJ1-3

DNA: TGTGCCAGCAGCCCTCGGAGCAGCAATGAGCAGTTCTTC
CDR3: CASSPRSSNEQFF
V: TRBV5-6
D: -
J: TRBJ2-1

DNA: TGTGCCAGCAGTTTTGACCTGAACACTGAAGCTTTCTTT
CDR3: CASSFDLNTEAFF
V: TRBV27
D: -
J: TRBJ1-1

DNA: TGCAGTGCTAGGGAGACAGGGGGCTTTAACACCATATATTTT
CDR3: CSARETGGFNTIYF
V: TRBV20-1
D: TRBD1
J: TRBJ1-3

DNA: TGTGCCAGCAGCGTAGCTGAAGGGGAGAGCACAGATACGCAGTATTTT
CDR3: CASSVAEGESTDTQYF
V: TRBV9
D: -
J: TRBJ2-3

DNA: TGTGCCAGCACGCGGGGGCCTAGCACAGATACGCAGTATTTT
CDR3: CASTRGPSTDTQYF
V: TRBV6-5
D: -
J: TRBJ2-3

DNA: TGTGCCAGCAGTTTGACCCTCTACGAGCAGTACTTC
CDR3: CASSLTLYEQYF
V: TRBV12-3/TRBV12-4
D: -
J: TRBJ2-7